The sequence of this TCR beta chain was determined in a study of T cells after yellow fever vaccination. Whole-study context: With SMART-Seq v4 Ultra Low Input, the fractions containing low cell numbers were prepared.

TCRdb ran MiXCR on the 5' RACE reads and lists one entry per CDR3 protein. The sample carries 600,000 to 750,000 distinct CDR3 sequences, roughly 12% recorded once. Whole-study results and caveats: Overlap between CD4 and CD8 compartments was detected for a small share of clonotypes. The study re-detected most primary-vaccination clones after the booster (about 95% CD4, around 89% CD8). By day 5 rather than day 15, the secondary response had peaked, though it was weaker.

For this clonotype: Its antigen remains unidentified.

The TCR was taken from a young man who received the YFV17D yellow fever vaccine. The material was PBMCs, obtained on the day of the yellow fever booster vaccination.

CDR3 in DNA: TGTGCCAGCACCTCGAGGAATACGCAGTATTTT. Amino acid sequence: CASTSRNTQYF. The chain joins TRBV3-1 to TRBJ2-3; D call uncertain. The CDR3 has 11 residues. In germline, CDR1 is LGHDT, CDR2 YNNKEL (reference sequence). Trimming stripped 7 bases from V and 7 bases from J, with 9 bases between.